Each of the 22 T cell receptor beta chains below was sequenced from the same sample in a study of Graves' ophthalmopathy and Graves' hyperthyroidism. RNA served as the template for amplifying TCR beta CDR3 regions. RT-PCR with HTBI primers came first, then second-round multiplex PCR. TCRdb used MiXCR to reprocess the multiplex PCR reads, holding one entry per CDR3 protein. The table records roughly 1.1 million distinct CDR3 sequences, about 40% of them present only once. Material: peripheral blood or thyroid tissue (not recorded which). These TCRs come from an adult man with Graves' hyperthyroidism.

This rearrangement joins TRBV13 to TRBJ2-2, with no clear D. The CDR3 consists of 12 residues. The V end lost 5 bases, the J end lost 7 bases, and 8 bases lay between the germline ends. Germline assignment: CDR1 PRHDT and CDR2 FYEKMQ (reference sequence). CDR3 coding DNA: TGTGCCAGCAGCCCCGGCGACGGGGAGCTGTTTTTT. It specifies CASSPGDGELFF.

The rearrangement links TRBV28 to TRBJ2-7; possible D gene TRBD2, 5 bases. Trimming left V 7 bases short and J 6 bases short, with 19 bases between. The CDR3 extends over 14 amino acids. Germline loops: CDR1 MDHEN, CDR2 SYDVKM. CDR3 nucleotides: TGTGCCAGCACCTTTGAGGGTTTTTTGTCCGAGCAGTACTTC. This codes for CASTFEGFLSEQYF.

This chain joins TRBV9 and TRBJ2-7; 9 bases map to TRBD2. V was pared by 3 bases and J by 1 base, with 14 bases of the junction left unmatched. Germline-derived CDR1 and CDR2 are SGDLS and YYNGEE. This CDR3 is 18 amino acids long. CDR3: CASSAGGLAGASSYEQYF. The CDR3 nucleotides are TGTGCCAGCAGCGCCGGGGGATTAGCGGGAGCTAGTTCCTACGAGCAGTACTTC. Full variable domain (missing parts from reference TRBV9 and TRBJ2-7): DSGVTQTPKHLITATGQRVTLRCSPRSGDLSVYWYQQSLDQGLQFLIQYYNGEERAKGNILERFSAQQFPDLHSELNLSSLELGDSALYFCASSAGGLAGASSYEQYFGPGTRLTVT.

The sample holds many counts of this clonotype. The J gene is TRBJ1-5, the V gene TRBV20-1; unclear D gene. Germline CDR1 DFQATT, CDR2 SNEGSKA (reference sequence). The germline V and J ends were trimmed by 0 bases and 5 bases, with 5 bases remaining between them. There are 12 residues in the CDR3. The CDR3 sequence is CSARDIDQPQHF. CDR3 DNA: TGCAGTGCTAGAGATATTGATCAGCCCCAGCATTTT.

The rearrangement uses TRBV5-5 and TRBJ2-2; D perhaps matches TRBD1 (5 bases). This CDR3 has 16 residues. Germline V gives CDR1 SGHKS, CDR2 YYEKEE (reference sequence). V gave up 4 bases and J gave up 0 bases, with 13 bases separating them. The CDR3 bases are TGTGCCAGCAGCCCTGGACACCGAACGAACACCGGGGAGCTGTTTTTT. Its translation is CASSPGHRTNTGELFF.

This clonotype has a count of ten or more. The rearrangement uses TRBV7-2 and TRBJ2-5, with TRBD2 matching over 9 bases. CDR3 size: 16 residues. Trimming removed 2 bases from V and 1 base from J; junction bases left unmatched: 5. The V gene's germline CDR1 is SGHTA and CDR2 FQGNSA. CDR3 amino acids: CASSLQAGGSQETQYF. In nucleotides, the CDR3 is TGTGCCAGCAGCTTACAGGCGGGAGGGAGCCAAGAGACCCAGTACTTC.

V gene TRBV5-1 combines with J gene TRBJ1-2; D might be TRBD1 (6 bases). The germline V gene has CDR1 SGHRS and CDR2 YFSETQ. The CDR3 extends over 16 amino acids. V lost 0 bases to trimming and J lost 3 bases, with 15 bases between them. CDR3 protein: CASSLERGLVDYGYTF. For the CDR3, the DNA is TGCGCCAGCAGCTTGGAGCGGGGGCTCGTAGACTATGGCTACACCTTC.

Only a few counts were recorded for this clonotype. J is TRBJ1-1 and V is TRBV30, with a possible D match to TRBD1 (5 bases). CDR1 and CDR2 (germline): GTSNPN, SVGIG (reference sequence). V was clipped by 1 base and J by 1 base, with 13 bases between them. The CDR3 has 15 residues. This CDR3 is CAWSAGWGGNTEAFF. Here the CDR3 DNA reads TGTGCCTGGAGTGCCGGTTGGGGGGGGAACACTGAAGCTTTCTTT.

Worth noting for this clonotype: Germline is not matched at one junction end, which may reflect a read error. This chain's CDR3 is CASSYTGTLPYEQCF. CDR3 sequence (DNA): TGTGCCAGCAGCTACACCGGGACGCTTCCCTACGAGCAGTGCTTC. V usage is TRBV7-9 and J usage is TRBJ2-7; TRBD1 or TRBD2 may be the D gene (5 bases each). The V gene's germline CDR1 is SEHNR and CDR2 FQNEAQ (reference sequence). The CDR3 runs to 15 residues.

This clonotype was counted at least ten times. V usage is TRBV9 and J usage is TRBJ2-7, with 8 bases matching TRBD1. Germline V gene sequence: CDR1 SGDLS, CDR2 YYNGEE. The CDR3 is made up of 14 amino acids. The V segment lost 0 bases and the J segment 6 bases; nucleotides outside the gene matches: 5. CDR3 bases: TGTGCCAGCAGCGTAGCGGACAGGGTAGGCGAGCAGTACTTC. Translation gives CASSVADRVGEQYF.

CDR3 nucleotide sequence: TGCAGCGTTGAACCAGGGGATCAAGACACTGAAGCTTTCTTT. Translating gives CSVEPGDQDTEAFF. V is TRBV29-1 and J is TRBJ1-1, with TRBD1 as a possible D gene (6 bases). The germline CDR1 and CDR2 sequences are SQVTM and ANQGSEA. There are 14 residues in the CDR3. The V end lost 2 bases, the J end lost 3 bases, and 13 bases lay between the germline ends.

This sequence joins TRBV5-1 and TRBJ1-1, with a tentative D call TRBD1 (6 bases). The CDR3 has 12 residues. Per germline, CDR1 SGHRS and CDR2 YFSETQ. Trimming left V 6 bases short and J 7 bases short, with 13 bases between. The CDR3 DNA reads as TGCGCCAGCATCTCGGGGGCAGGTGAAGCTTTCTTT. Protein: CASISGAGEAFF.

This clonotype occurred many times. The chain has TRBV7-8 and TRBJ2-7; 8 nucleotides match TRBD2. From germline, CDR1 is SGHVS and CDR2 FQNEAQ. With V trimmed by 5 bases and J by 9 bases, 6 bases remained unmatched. The CDR3 contains 12 residues. The CDR3 here is CASSPGLAGQYF. The CDR3 nucleotides are TGTGCCAGCAGCCCCGGACTAGCCGGGCAGTACTTC.

This chain uses TRBV5-1 with TRBJ1-3; D gene ambiguous. Per germline, CDR1 SGHRS and CDR2 YFSETQ. This CDR3 region has 13 residues. Trimming removed 4 bases at V and 7 bases at J, with 12 bases between. As DNA, the CDR3 is TGCGCCAGCAGCGACGGCTCTATGAACACCATATATTTT. Protein: CASSDGSMNTIYF.

The chain is built from TRBV29-1 and TRBJ1-5; 10 bases map to TRBD1. J lost 4 bases, V lost 7 bases, and 10 bases had no gene match. Germline CDR1 and CDR2: SQVTM and ANQGSEA. The CDR3 consists of 15 residues. CDR3 nucleotides: TGCAGCGGCCCAGACGGACAGGGGGATAATCAGCCCCAGCATTTT. As protein: CSGPDGQGDNQPQHF.

This chain connects TRBV3-1 to TRBJ2-7; no firm D call. V was clipped by 5 bases and J by 0 bases, with 14 bases between them. Germline CDR1 is LGHDT and CDR2 is YNNKEL (reference sequence). The length of the CDR3 is 15 residues. Written as DNA, the CDR3 is TGTGCCAGCAGCTCCAAGCATACCTTCTCCTACGAGCAGTACTTC. This gives the protein CASSSKHTFSYEQYF.

The rearrangement joins TRBV25-1 to TRBJ1-5; D is undetermined. In germline, CDR1 is MGHDK, CDR2 SYGVNS. Trimming shortened V by 10 bases and J by 6 bases, and 10 bases separated the two germline ends. The CDR3 is 11 amino acids. The CDR3 DNA sequence: TGTGCCACCAACCTAGCTCAGCCCCAGCATTTT. Encoded protein: CATNLAQPQHF.

This clonotype was counted at least ten times. The chain combines TRBV11-2 with TRBJ2-7; TRBD2 might be the D (6 bases). V dropped 5 bases and J dropped 3 bases, with 20 bases sitting between them. Germline V lookup: CDR1 SGHAT, CDR2 FQNNGV. This CDR3 contains 16 residues. CDR3 nucleotide sequence: TGTGCCAGCAGCCCAAGACTAGTATCGGCGGACTACGAGCAGTACTTC. Its translation: CASSPRLVSADYEQYF.

Ten or more counts support this clonotype. The V and J genes are TRBV24-1 and TRBJ2-7, with TRBD2 identical over 15 bases. J lost 4 bases, V lost 3 bases, and 0 bases had no gene match. The CDR3 is 15 residues long. Germline values: CDR1 KGHDR, CDR2 SFDVKD. The CDR3 DNA reads TGTGCCACCAGTGATGGGACTAGCGGGGGGTACGAGCAGTACTTC. It specifies CATSDGTSGGYEQYF.

The chain links TRBV20-1 to TRBJ2-5; maybe TRBD1 (5 bases). Deletions cut 5 bases from V and 9 bases from J, with 19 bases between. CDR3 length: 13 amino acids. Germline values: CDR1 DFQATT, CDR2 SNEGSKA (reference sequence). The CDR3 loop reads CSARPGFNQPQYF. The CDR3 nucleotides read TGCAGTGCTCGGCCAGGGTTCAATCAGCCCCAGTACTTC.

This clonotype has just a few counts. The rearrangement uses TRBV9 and TRBJ2-7; D is uncertain. CDR3 length: 13 amino acids. The V gene's germline CDR1 is SGDLS and CDR2 YYNGEE. Between the trimmed V and J ends, which lost 0 bases and 4 bases, there was a span of 8 bases. CDR3 DNA sequence: TGTGCCAGCAGCGTAGGATTAGATTACGAGCAGTACTTC. It encodes CASSVGLDYEQYF.

The chain links TRBV3-2 to TRBJ2-7; the table's D call of TRBD1 was not tested on the DNA. TRBV3-2 is given as a pseudogene. The CDR3 runs to 16 residues. The CDR3 DNA is TGTGCCAGCAGCCAAGGGCCGGGACAGTTAACCCACGAGCAGTACTTC. Translated: CASSQGPGQLTHEQYF.